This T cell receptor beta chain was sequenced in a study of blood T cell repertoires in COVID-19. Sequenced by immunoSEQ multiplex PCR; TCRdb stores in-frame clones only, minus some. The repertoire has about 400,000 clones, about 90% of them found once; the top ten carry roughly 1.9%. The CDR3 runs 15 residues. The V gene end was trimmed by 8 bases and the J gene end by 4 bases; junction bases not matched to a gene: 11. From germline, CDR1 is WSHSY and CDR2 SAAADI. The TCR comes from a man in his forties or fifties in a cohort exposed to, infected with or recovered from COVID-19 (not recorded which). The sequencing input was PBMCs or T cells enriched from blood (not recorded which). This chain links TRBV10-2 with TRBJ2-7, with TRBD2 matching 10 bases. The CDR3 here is CASLLTSGLSYEQYF. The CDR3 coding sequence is TGCGCCAGCCTTCTGACTAGCGGGTTATCGTACGAGCAGTACTTC.